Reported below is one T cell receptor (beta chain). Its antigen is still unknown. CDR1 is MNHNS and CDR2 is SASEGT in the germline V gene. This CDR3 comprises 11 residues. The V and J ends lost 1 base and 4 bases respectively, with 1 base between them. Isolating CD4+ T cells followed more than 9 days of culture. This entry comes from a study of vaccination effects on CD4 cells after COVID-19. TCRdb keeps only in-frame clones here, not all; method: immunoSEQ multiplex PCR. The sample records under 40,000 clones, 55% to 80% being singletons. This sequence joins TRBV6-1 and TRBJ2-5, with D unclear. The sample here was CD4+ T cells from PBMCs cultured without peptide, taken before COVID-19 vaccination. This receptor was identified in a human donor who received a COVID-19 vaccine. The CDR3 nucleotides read TGTGCCAGCAGTGAAGGAGAGACCCAGTACTTC. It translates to CASSEGETQYF.